One and the same sample provided the 17 T cell receptor beta chains below, sequenced in a study of blood T cell repertoires in COVID-19. Clones were sequenced by immunoSEQ multiplex PCR, and TCRdb holds only the in-frame ones, with some missing. This sample has approximately 75,000 clones; approximately 80% occur once, and the top ten carry over 10%. Sequencing was carried out using peripheral blood. These receptors all come from a man aged 50-60 years with COVID-19, enrolled during active disease.

The chain couples TRBV6-2 or TRBV6-3 to TRBJ2-7, with 10 nucleotides matching TRBD1. Germline values: CDR1 MNHEY, CDR2 SVGEGT. This CDR3 has 18 amino acids. Losses at the gene ends were 2 bases for V and 6 bases for J; bases not matched to a gene: 16. The CDR3 bases are TGTGCCAGCAGTTACCCAAGCGGGGAAGGGACAGGGGAGACCGAGCAGTACTTC. Encoded protein: CASSYPSGEGTGETEQYF.

The chain links TRBV5-1 to TRBJ2-7; TRBD1 aligns across 9 bases. The length of the CDR3 is 14 residues. CDR1 is SGHRS and CDR2 is YFSETQ in the germline V gene. Trimming removed 2 bases from V and 6 bases from J; junction bases left unmatched: 6. CDR3 sequence reads: CASSLTGTGTEQYF. The CDR3, as DNA: TGCGCCAGCAGCTTAACCGGGACAGGGACCGAGCAGTACTTC.

The V call is TRBV6-6, the J call TRBJ2-1; TRBD2 aligns across 10 bases. The CDR3 sequence is 16 residues long. Germline assignment: CDR1 MNHNY and CDR2 SVGAGI (reference sequence). V lost 5 bases and J lost 0; bases outside the gene matches: 4. CDR3 protein: CASSRSSGSSYNEQFF. The CDR3 region has the DNA TGTGCCAGCAGTCGATCTAGCGGGAGCTCCTACAATGAGCAGTTCTTC.

The genes are TRBV30 and TRBJ2-3; TRBD2 matches at 10 bases. The germline V gene encodes CDR1 GTSNPN and CDR2 SVGIG (reference sequence). V shed 4 bases, J shed 5 bases, and the junction held 6 bases outside the gene matches. The CDR3 length is 14 residues. CDR3 loop: CAWTSGSGGDTQYF. The CDR3 DNA sequence: TGTGCCTGGACTAGCGGGAGTGGTGGAGATACGCAGTATTTT.

The chain carries TRBV6-4 and TRBJ2-3, with 8 bases fitting TRBD1. Germline values: CDR1 MRHNA, CDR2 SNTAGT. V shed 0 bases, J shed 7 bases, and the junction held 6 bases outside the gene matches. CDR3 length equals 15 residues. The CDR3 DNA sequence: TGTGCCAGCAGTGACTCCTCAGGGGGCGCGAATACGCAGTATTTT. It translates to CASSDSSGGANTQYF.

The CDR3 sequence is CASSRGVRGYGYTF. CDR3 nucleotides: TGTGCCAGTAGTAGGGGGGTGAGAGGATATGGCTACACCTTC. The gene calls are TRBV19 and TRBJ1-2, with a possible D match to TRBD1 (5 bases). Germline assignment: CDR1 LNHDA and CDR2 SQIVND (reference sequence). Trimming shortened V by 4 bases and J by 5 bases, and 14 bases separated the two germline ends. The CDR3 is made up of 14 amino acids. Using reference TRBV19 and TRBJ1-2 for the parts outside the CDR3, the full variable domain is DGGITQSPKYLFRKEGQNVTLSCEQNLNHDAMYWYRQDPGQGLRLIYYSQIVNDFQKGDIAEGYSVSREKKESFPLTVTSAQKNPTAFYLCASSRGVRGYGYTFGSGTRLTVV.

V usage is TRBV10-3 and J usage is TRBJ2-7; perhaps TRBD2 as D (6 bases). V lost 10 bases and J 0 bases, leaving 13 bases between the germline ends. CDR1 is ENHRY and CDR2 is SYGVKD in the germline V gene. The CDR3 has 13 residues. CDR3 region: CASRDSSSYEQYF. In DNA form, the CDR3 reads TGTGCCAGCAGGGACTCCAGCTCCTACGAGCAGTACTTC.

The chain recombines TRBV5-1 with TRBJ2-7, with 10 bases aligning to TRBD1. Germline V CDR1 and CDR2: SGHRS, YFSETQ. Trimming took 2 bases from V and 5 from J; bases not matched to a gene: 4. This CDR3 spans 14 amino acids. The chain's CDR3 is CASSFTGTGDEQYF. For the CDR3, the DNA is TGCGCCAGCAGCTTTACCGGGACAGGGGACGAGCAGTACTTC.

The chain uses TRBV27 and TRBJ1-4; D gene ambiguous. V was cut by 6 bases and J by 2 bases, with 13 bases left in between. Germline V gives CDR1 MNHEY, CDR2 SMNVEV (reference sequence). The CDR3 runs to 15 residues. The CDR3 DNA reads TGTGCCAGCAGGCCCAGAGGAAGCACTAATGAAAAACTGTTTTTT. Amino acid sequence: CASRPRGSTNEKLFF.

The chain employs TRBV7-3 and TRBJ2-3; TRBD2 agrees at 11 bases. CDR3 size: 18 residues. Per the germline V gene, CDR1 is SGHTA and CDR2 is FQGTGA. Losses at the gene ends were 4 bases for V and 3 bases for J; bases not matched to a gene: 12. The CDR3 protein is CASSSPPPLAGETDTQYF. CDR3 nucleotide sequence: TGTGCCAGCAGCTCTCCGCCCCCACTAGCGGGAGAAACAGATACGCAGTATTTT.

The CDR3 is CASRAPTGSNQPQHF. The DNA for the CDR3 is TGTGCCAGCAGAGCCCCTACGGGAAGCAATCAGCCCCAGCATTTT. The chain is built from TRBV2 and TRBJ1-5; D gene ambiguous. The V end lost 6 bases, the J end lost 1 base, and 13 bases lay between the germline ends. Germline V lookup: CDR1 SNHLY, CDR2 FYNNEI. The CDR3 is made up of 15 amino acids.

This chain joins TRBV2 and TRBJ2-3; TRBD2 might be the D (5 bases). V lost 6 bases and J lost 2, with 15 bases in between. The CDR3 length is 15 residues. In germline, CDR1 is SNHLY, CDR2 FYNNEI. CDR3 bases: TGTGCCAGCAGCGCAAGCGGTTATCACACAGATACGCAGTATTTT. Translated: CASSASGYHTDTQYF.

The V call is TRBV30, the J call TRBJ1-1, with 7 positions matching TRBD1. Trimming cost V 2 bases and J 6 bases; bases outside gene matches: 6. CDR1 GTSNPN and CDR2 SVGIG come from the germline V gene (reference sequence). The CDR3 is made up of 13 amino acids. CDR3 in DNA: TGTGCCTGGAGTCAACAGGGGACCGCTGAAGCTTTCTTT. This codes for CAWSQQGTAEAFF.

The chain carries TRBV10-3 and TRBJ1-4; a possible D gene is TRBD1 (5 bases). Per the germline V gene, CDR1 is ENHRY and CDR2 is SYGVKD. V gave up 7 bases and J gave up 7 bases, with 13 bases separating them. The CDR3 contains 13 residues. The CDR3, as DNA: TGTGCCATCAAACGGGGGGAGGGTGAAAAACTGTTTTTT. This translates into CAIKRGEGEKLFF.

A few counts support this clone. This chain links TRBV6-4 with TRBJ1-1, with D possibly matching TRBD1 (5 bases). Germline V CDR1 and CDR2: MRHNA, SNTAGT. V lost 5 bases and J 4 bases, leaving 14 bases between the germline ends. The CDR3 consists of 14 residues. CDR3: CASSLMGGLTEAFF. CDR3 nucleotide sequence: TGTGCCAGCAGTTTAATGGGGGGTCTCACTGAAGCTTTCTTT.

The chain couples TRBV7-2 to TRBJ2-2, with TRBD1 matching 8 bases. CDR1 and CDR2 from the germline V gene are SGHTA and FQGNSA. With V trimmed by 5 bases and J by 6 bases, 2 bases remained unmatched. This CDR3 contains 13 residues. CDR3 residues: CASSRTGSGELFF. DNA for the CDR3: TGTGCCAGCAGCCGGACAGGGTCCGGGGAGCTGTTTTTT.

The chain combines TRBV5-6 with TRBJ1-1, with D possibly matching TRBD1 (6 bases). The CDR3 is 14 amino acids. The germline gives CDR1 SGHDT, CDR2 YYEEEE. V was pared by 7 bases and J by 4 bases, with 17 bases between. The DNA for the CDR3 is TGTGCCAGCCGCAGCAGGGGAAGGGGCACTGAAGCTTTCTTT. Protein sequence: CASRSRGRGTEAFF.